The count of the clone carrying this T cell receptor (beta chain) is one. What it binds is not known. The CDR3 loop spans 14 amino acids. The ends lost 5 bases at V and 5 bases at J; junction bases unmatched: 7. CDR1 SEHNR and CDR2 FQNEAQ come from the germline V gene (reference sequence). Sequencing was performed with immunoSEQ multiplex PCR; in TCRdb, only in-frame clones are kept and a portion is missing. The table includes about 150,000 clones, about 85% detected once. The entry originates in a study of T cell responses to AZD1222 COVID-19 vaccine. Study-level points and caveats: White British donors predominated, females outnumbered males, and clonal diversity was possibly underestimated.

Sequenced material: peripheral blood, taken after recovery from COVID-19. The sequence was obtained from an adult who had recovered from COVID-19. The chain carries TRBV7-9 and TRBJ1-1, with TRBD1 matching over 8 bases. CDR3 protein: CASSLQGVRTEAFF. CDR3 in DNA: TGTGCCAGCAGCCTACAGGGGGTGAGAACTGAAGCTTTCTTT.